This entry lists 11 T cell receptor beta chains sequenced from one sample in a study of cytomegalovirus exposure and HLA in healthy donors. Amplification used 60 Vbeta primers and 13 Jbeta primers. Method: immunoSEQ multiplex PCR; TCRdb's copy keeps in-frame clones and lacks some. The sample has 90,000 to 100,000 clones; about 74% are singletons. The sequencing input was PBMCs. Source of these receptors: a male donor in good health and CMV-seronegative.

This clone came up a few times. V usage is TRBV10-2 and J usage is TRBJ2-3; D uncertain. In germline, CDR1 is WSHSY, CDR2 SAAADI. The CDR3 runs 13 residues. V dropped 8 bases and J dropped 0 bases, with 9 bases sitting between them. The chain's CDR3 is CASSLLSTDTQYF. For the CDR3, the DNA is TGCGCCAGCTCACTACTTAGCACAGATACGCAGTATTTT.

This chain uses TRBV29-1 with TRBJ2-3; D is perhaps TRBD1 (6 bases). CDR1 is SQVTM, CDR2 ANQGSEA, per germline. The length of the CDR3 is 13 residues. Trimming left V 4 bases short and J 2 bases short, with 10 bases between. Written as DNA, the CDR3 is TGCAGCGTTGGGACAGAAACCACAGATACGCAGTATTTT. It encodes CSVGTETTDTQYF.

This clone has only one observation. CDR3 region: CASSQERLAVNTGELFF. In nucleotides, the CDR3 is TGTGCCAGCAGCCAAGAGCGTCTAGCGGTTAACACCGGGGAGCTGTTTTTT. The rearrangement links TRBV14 to TRBJ2-2, with TRBD2 identical over 7 bases. This CDR3 has 17 amino acids. Germline lookup yields CDR1 SGHDN and CDR2 FVKESK. The V gene end was trimmed by 0 bases and the J gene end by 2 bases; junction bases not matched to a gene: 6.

The gene calls are TRBV6-6 and TRBJ1-5; D may be TRBD1 (6 bases). This CDR3 comprises 15 residues. Trimming took 5 bases from V and 3 from J, leaving 14 bases between them. Germline CDR1 is MNHNY and CDR2 is SVGAGI (reference sequence). As DNA, the CDR3 is TGTGCCAGCAGTCGAGCTGGACAGAACAATCAGCCCCAGCATTTT. Its translation is CASSRAGQNNQPQHF.

This clone was counted between two and nine times. This chain connects TRBV28 to TRBJ2-1; 8 bases are a match to TRBD1. CDR3 length: 14 residues. V trimming: 6 bases; J trimming: 8 bases; junction bases outside the gene matches: 9. Germline CDR1 and CDR2: MDHEN and SYDVKM. The DNA for the CDR3 is TGTGCCAGCAGCTCAGGGGGCCCCGAGCATGAGCAGTTCTTC. This sequence encodes CASSSGGPEHEQFF. The full variable domain, its missing parts supplied by reference TRBV28 and TRBJ2-1, is DVKVTQSSRYLVKRTGEKVFLECVQDMDHENMFWYRQDPGLGLRLIYFSYDVKMKEKGDIPEGYSVSREKKERFSLILESASTNQTSMYLCASSSGGPEHEQFFGPGTRLTVL.

J is TRBJ1-3 and V is TRBV10-3, with 9 bases identical to TRBD1. The germline CDR1 and CDR2 sequences are ENHRY and SYGVKD. The CDR3 has 16 residues. The junction had 4 bases not matched to a gene; V was cut back by 0 bases and J by 4 bases. This CDR3 is CAISESRDRAGNTIYF. CDR3 sequence (DNA): TGTGCCATCAGTGAGTCCAGGGACAGGGCCGGAAACACCATATATTTT.

This clone has just a few counts. V is TRBV14 and J is TRBJ2-3; 9 bases line up with TRBD2. Germline assignment: CDR1 SGHDN and CDR2 FVKESK. This CDR3 is built from 15 residues. Losses at the gene ends were 1 base for V and 4 bases for J; bases not matched to a gene: 3. CDR3 DNA sequence: TGTGCCAGCAGCCAAGTCGGCGGGAGGGCAGATACGCAGTATTTT. This translates into CASSQVGGRADTQYF. The complete variable domain, with remaining parts taken from reference TRBV14 and TRBJ2-3, reads EAGVTQFPSHSVIEKGQTVTLRCDPISGHDNLYWYRRVMGKEIKFLLHFVKESKQDESGMPNNRFLAERTGGTYSTLKVQPAELEDSGVYFCASSQVGGRADTQYFGPGTRLTVL.

This sequence joins TRBV13 and TRBJ1-1, with D hard to call. The V gene lost 4 bases and the J gene lost 2 bases, with 17 bases spanning the gap. The germline gives CDR1 PRHDT, CDR2 FYEKMQ (reference sequence). The CDR3 contains 16 residues. CDR3 protein: CASSSFSPRTNTEAFF. In DNA form, the CDR3 reads TGTGCCAGCAGCTCCTTTTCCCCACGGACTAACACTGAAGCTTTCTTT.

In its sample, this clone was seen once. This chain uses TRBV7-3 with TRBJ1-1, with D possibly being TRBD1 (5 bases). The CDR3 contains 14 residues. V lost 2 bases and J lost 2, with 9 bases in between. Germline V gives CDR1 SGHTA, CDR2 FQGTGA. The CDR3 nucleotides are TGTGCCAGCAGCTTATTCGGACAAAACACTGAAGCTTTCTTT. It is translated as CASSLFGQNTEAFF. The entire variable domain, with the rest obtained from reference TRBV7-3 and TRBJ1-1, is as follows: GAGVSQTPSNKVTEKGKYVELRCDPISGHTALYWYRQSLGQGPEFLIYFQGTGAADDSGLPNDRFFAVRPEGSVSTLKIQRTERGDSAVYLCASSLFGQNTEAFFGQGTRLTVV.

The chain links TRBV28 to TRBJ2-2; 7 nucleotides line up with TRBD2. Germline V gene data show CDR1 as MDHEN and CDR2 as SYDVKM. The ends lost 6 bases at V and 2 bases at J; junction bases unmatched: 9. The CDR3 spans 16 residues. The CDR3, as DNA: TGTGCCAGCAGCATGGGGGGGTATGGCAACACCGGGGAGCTGTTTTTT. Translated: CASSMGGYGNTGELFF.

CDR3 DNA: TGTGCCAGTAGTATAAGGACAGGGACCTACGAGCAGTACTTC. Residues: CASSIRTGTYEQYF. The chain carries TRBV19 and TRBJ2-7, with 8 bases fitting TRBD1. Germline CDR1 LNHDA, CDR2 SQIVND (reference sequence). CDR3 size: 14 residues. The junction had 2 bases not matched to a gene; V was cut back by 2 bases and J by 2 bases.